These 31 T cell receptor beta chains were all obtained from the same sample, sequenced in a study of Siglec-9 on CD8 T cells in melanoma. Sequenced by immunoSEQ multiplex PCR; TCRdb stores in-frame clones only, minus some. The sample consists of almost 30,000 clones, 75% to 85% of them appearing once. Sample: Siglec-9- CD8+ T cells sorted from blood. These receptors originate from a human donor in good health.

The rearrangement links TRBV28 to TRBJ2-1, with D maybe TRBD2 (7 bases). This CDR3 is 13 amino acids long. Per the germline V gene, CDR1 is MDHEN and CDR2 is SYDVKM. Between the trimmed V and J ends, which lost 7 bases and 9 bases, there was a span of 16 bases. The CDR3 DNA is TGTGCCAGCACCATTCGGGGGGCCGGTGAGCAGTTCTTC. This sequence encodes CASTIRGAGEQFF.

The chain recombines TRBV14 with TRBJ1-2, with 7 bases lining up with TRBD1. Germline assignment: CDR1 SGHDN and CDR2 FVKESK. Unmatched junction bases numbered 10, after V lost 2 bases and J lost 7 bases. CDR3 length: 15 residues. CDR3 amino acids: CASSQTRGRGSGYTF. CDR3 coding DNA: TGTGCCAGCAGCCAAACTCGGGGCAGGGGGTCTGGCTACACCTTC.

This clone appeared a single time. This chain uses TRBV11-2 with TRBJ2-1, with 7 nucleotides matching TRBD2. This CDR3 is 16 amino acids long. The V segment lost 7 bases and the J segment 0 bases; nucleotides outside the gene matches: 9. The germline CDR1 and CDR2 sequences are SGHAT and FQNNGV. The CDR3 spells CASTRSSGYSYNEQFF. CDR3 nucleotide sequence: TGTGCCAGCACCAGATCTAGCGGATACTCCTACAATGAGCAGTTCTTC.

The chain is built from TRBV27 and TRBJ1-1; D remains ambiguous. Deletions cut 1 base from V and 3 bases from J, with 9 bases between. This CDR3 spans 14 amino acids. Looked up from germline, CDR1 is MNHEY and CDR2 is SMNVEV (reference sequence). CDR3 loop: CASSLFLRDTEAFF. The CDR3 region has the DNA TGTGCCAGCAGTTTATTTTTAAGGGACACTGAAGCTTTCTTT.

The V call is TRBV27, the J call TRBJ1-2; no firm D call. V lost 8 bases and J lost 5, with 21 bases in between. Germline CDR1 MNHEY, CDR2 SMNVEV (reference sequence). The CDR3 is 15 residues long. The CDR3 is CASALGPETLYGYTF. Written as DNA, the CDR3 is TGTGCCAGCGCTCTCGGTCCAGAAACCCTATATGGCTACACCTTC.

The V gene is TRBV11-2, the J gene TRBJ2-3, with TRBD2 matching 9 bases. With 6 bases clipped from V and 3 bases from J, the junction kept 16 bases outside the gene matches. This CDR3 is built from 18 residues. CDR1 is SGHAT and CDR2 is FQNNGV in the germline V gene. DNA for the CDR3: TGTGCCAGCAGTCTTCTACGAAATAGCGGGAGTGAGACAGATACGCAGTATTTT. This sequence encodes CASSLLRNSGSETDTQYF.

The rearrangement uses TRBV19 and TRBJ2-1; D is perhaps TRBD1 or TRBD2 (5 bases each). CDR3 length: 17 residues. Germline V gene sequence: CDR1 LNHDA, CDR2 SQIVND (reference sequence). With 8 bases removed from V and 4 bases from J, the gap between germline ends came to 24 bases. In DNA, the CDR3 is TGTGCCAGTTCAAAGTCGTCGGGACGGATGTTATACAATGAGCAGTTCTTC. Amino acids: CASSKSSGRMLYNEQFF.

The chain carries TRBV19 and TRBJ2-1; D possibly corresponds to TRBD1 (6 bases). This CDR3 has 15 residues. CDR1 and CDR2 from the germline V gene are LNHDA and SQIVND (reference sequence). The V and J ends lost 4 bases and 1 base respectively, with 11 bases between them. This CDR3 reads CASSTTGSSYNEQFF. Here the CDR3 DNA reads TGTGCCAGTAGTACGACAGGTTCGTCCTACAATGAGCAGTTCTTC.

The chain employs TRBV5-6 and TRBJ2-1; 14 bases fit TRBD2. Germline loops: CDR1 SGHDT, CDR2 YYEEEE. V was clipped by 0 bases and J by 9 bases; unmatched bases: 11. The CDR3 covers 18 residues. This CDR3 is CASSLARGLAGVLSEQFF. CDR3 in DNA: TGTGCCAGCAGCTTGGCCAGGGGACTAGCGGGAGTGTTGAGTGAGCAGTTCTTC.

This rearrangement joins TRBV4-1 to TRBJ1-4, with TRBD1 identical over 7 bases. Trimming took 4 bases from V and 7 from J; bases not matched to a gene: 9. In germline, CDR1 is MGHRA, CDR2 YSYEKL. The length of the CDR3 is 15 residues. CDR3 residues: CASSRNQGDSEKLFF. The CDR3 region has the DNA TGCGCCAGCAGCCGCAACCAGGGGGATAGTGAAAAACTGTTTTTT.

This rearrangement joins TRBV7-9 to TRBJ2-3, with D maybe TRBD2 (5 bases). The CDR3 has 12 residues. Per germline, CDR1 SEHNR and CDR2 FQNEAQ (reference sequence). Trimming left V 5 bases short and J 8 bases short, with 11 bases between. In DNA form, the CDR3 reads TGTGCCAGCAGCCGCGGAGGTAGTACGCAGTATTTT. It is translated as CASSRGGSTQYF.

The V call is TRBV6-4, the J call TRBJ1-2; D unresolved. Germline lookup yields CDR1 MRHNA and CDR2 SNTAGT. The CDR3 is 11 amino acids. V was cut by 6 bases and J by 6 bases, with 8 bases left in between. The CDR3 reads CASSQGHGYTF. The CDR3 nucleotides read TGTGCCAGCAGCCAAGGACATGGCTACACCTTC.

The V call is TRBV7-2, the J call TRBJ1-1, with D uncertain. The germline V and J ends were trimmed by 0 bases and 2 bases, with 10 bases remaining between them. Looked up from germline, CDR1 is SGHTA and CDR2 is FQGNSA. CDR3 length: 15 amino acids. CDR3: CASSLAGKGNTEAFF. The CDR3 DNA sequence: TGTGCCAGCAGCTTAGCAGGAAAAGGAAACACTGAAGCTTTCTTT. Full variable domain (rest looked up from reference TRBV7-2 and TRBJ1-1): GAGVSQSPSNKVTEKGKDVELRCDPISGHTALYWYRQSLGQGLEFLIYFQGNSAPDKSGLPSDRFSAERTGGSVSTLTIQRTQQEDSAVYLCASSLAGKGNTEAFFGQGTRLTVV.

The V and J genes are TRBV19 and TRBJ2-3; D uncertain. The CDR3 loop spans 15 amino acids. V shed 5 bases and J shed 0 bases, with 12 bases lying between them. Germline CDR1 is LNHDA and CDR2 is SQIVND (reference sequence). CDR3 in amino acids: CASSVYESSTDTQYF. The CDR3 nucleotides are TGTGCCAGTAGTGTCTATGAAAGTAGCACAGATACGCAGTATTTT.

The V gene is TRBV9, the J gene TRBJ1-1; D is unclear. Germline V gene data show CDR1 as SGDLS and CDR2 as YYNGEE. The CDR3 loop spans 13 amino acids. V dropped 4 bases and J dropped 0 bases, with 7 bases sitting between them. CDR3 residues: CASSSGLNTEAFF. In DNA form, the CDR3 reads TGTGCCAGCAGCTCAGGACTGAACACTGAAGCTTTCTTT.

In DNA form, the CDR3 reads TGCAGCGTTGAATCCGGACAGACGGAGGCAGGACTGTTTTTT. It encodes CSVESGQTEAGLFF. The rearrangement links TRBV29-1 to TRBJ1-4, with a weak D call TRBD1 (6 bases). The V and J ends lost 2 bases and 13 bases respectively, with 20 bases between them. This CDR3 spans 14 amino acids. Germline values: CDR1 SQVTM, CDR2 ANQGSEA. The whole variable domain, remainder taken from reference TRBV29-1 and TRBJ1-4, is SAVISQKPSRDICQRGTSLTIQCQVDSQVTMMFWYRQQPGQSLTLIATANQGSEATYESGFVIDKFPISRPNLTFSTLTVSNMSPEDSSIYLCSVESGQTEAGLFFGSGTQLSVL.

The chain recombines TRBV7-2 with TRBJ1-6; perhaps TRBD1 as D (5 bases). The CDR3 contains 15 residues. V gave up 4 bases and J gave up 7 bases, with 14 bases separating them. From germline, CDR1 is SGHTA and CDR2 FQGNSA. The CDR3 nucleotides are TGTGCCAGCAGCTATGGGGGGAACAGCAATTCACCCCTCCACTTT. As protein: CASSYGGNSNSPLHF. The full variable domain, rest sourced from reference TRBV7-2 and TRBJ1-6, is GAGVSQSPSNKVTEKGKDVELRCDPISGHTALYWYRQSLGQGLEFLIYFQGNSAPDKSGLPSDRFSAERTGGSVSTLTIQRTQQEDSAVYLCASSYGGNSNSPLHFGNGTRLTVT.

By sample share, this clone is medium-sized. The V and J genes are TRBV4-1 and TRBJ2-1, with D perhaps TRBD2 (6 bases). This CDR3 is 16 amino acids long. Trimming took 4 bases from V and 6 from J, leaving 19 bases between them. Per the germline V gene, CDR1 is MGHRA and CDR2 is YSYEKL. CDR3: CASSPLVGGGSNEQFF. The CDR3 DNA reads TGCGCCAGCAGCCCCCTAGTGGGAGGAGGGAGCAATGAGCAGTTCTTC.

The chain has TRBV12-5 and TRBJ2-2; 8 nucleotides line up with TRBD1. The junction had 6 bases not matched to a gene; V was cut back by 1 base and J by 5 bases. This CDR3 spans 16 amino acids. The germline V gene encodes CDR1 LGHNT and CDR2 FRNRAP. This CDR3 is CASGLAQGAFTGELFF. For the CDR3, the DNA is TGTGCTAGTGGTTTGGCTCAGGGGGCTTTTACCGGGGAGCTGTTTTTT.

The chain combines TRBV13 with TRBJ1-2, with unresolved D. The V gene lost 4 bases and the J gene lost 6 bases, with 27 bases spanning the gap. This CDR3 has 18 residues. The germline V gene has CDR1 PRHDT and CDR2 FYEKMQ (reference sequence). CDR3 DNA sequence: TGTGCCAGCAGCTCCCCCGACAACTCGCGGCGGGGTGGGAATGGCTACACCTTC. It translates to CASSSPDNSRRGGNGYTF.

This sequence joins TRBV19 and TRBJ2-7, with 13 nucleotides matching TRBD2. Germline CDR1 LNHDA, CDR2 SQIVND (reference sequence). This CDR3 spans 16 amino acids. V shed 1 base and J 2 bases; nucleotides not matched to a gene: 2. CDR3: CASSIGTSGGTYEQYF. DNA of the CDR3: TGTGCCAGTAGTATAGGGACTAGCGGGGGAACCTACGAGCAGTACTTC.

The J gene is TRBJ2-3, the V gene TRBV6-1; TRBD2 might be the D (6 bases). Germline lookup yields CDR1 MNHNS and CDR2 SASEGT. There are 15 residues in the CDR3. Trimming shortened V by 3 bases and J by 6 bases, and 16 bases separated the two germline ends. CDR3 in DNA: TGTGCCAGCAGTGATCTCACCGGGACTTCGGATACGCAGTATTTT. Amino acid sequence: CASSDLTGTSDTQYF.

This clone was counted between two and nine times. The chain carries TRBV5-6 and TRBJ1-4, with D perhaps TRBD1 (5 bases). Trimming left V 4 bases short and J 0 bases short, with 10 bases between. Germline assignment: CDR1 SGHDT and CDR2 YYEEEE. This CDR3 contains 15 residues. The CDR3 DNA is TGTGCCAGCAGCCCAATGACAGCAACTAATGAAAAACTGTTTTTT. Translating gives CASSPMTATNEKLFF. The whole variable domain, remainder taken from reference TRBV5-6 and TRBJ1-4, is DAGVTQSPTHLIKTRGQQVTLRCSPKSGHDTVSWYQQALGQGPQFIFQYYEEEERQRGNFPDRFSGHQFPNYSSELNVNALLLGDSALYLCASSPMTATNEKLFFGSGTQLSVL.

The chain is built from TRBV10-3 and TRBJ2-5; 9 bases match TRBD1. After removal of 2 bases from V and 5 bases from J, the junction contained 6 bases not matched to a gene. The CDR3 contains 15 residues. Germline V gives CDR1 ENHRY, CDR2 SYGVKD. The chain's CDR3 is CAISERDRVIETQYF. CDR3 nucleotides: TGTGCCATCAGTGAGAGGGACAGGGTAATCGAGACCCAGTACTTC.

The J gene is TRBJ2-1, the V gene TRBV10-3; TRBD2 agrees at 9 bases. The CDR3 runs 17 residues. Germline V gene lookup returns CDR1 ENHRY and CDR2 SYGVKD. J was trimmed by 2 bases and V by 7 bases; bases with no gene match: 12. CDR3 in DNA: TGTGCCATCACCAGACTAGCGGTCGAAAGCCCCTACAATGAGCAGTTCTTC. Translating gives CAITRLAVESPYNEQFF.

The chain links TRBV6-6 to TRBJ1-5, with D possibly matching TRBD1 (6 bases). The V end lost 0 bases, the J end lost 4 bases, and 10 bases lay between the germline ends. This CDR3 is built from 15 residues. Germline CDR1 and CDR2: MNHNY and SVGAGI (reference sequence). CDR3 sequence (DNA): TGTGCCAGCAGTTACTCGGTTCAGGGGAATCAGCCCCAGCATTTT. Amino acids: CASSYSVQGNQPQHF.

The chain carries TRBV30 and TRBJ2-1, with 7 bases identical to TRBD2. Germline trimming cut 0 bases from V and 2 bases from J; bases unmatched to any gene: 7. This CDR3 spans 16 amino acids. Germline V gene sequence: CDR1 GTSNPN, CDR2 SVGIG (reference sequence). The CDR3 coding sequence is TGTGCCTGGAGTGTGTTAGTTCGGGAGGCCTACAATGAGCAGTTCTTC. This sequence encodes CAWSVLVREAYNEQFF. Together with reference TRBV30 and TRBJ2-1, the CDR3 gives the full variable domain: SQTIHQWPATLVQPVGSPLSLECTVEGTSNPNLYWYRQAAGRGLQLLFYSVGIGQISSEVPQNLSASRPQDRQFILSSKKLLLSDSGFYLCAWSVLVREAYNEQFFGPGTRLTVL.

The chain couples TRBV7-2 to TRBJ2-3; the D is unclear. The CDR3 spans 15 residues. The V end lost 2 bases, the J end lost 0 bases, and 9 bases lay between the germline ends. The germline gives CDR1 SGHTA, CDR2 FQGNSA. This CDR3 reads CASSLTDYSTDTQYF. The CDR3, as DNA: TGTGCCAGCAGCTTAACAGATTATAGCACAGATACGCAGTATTTT.

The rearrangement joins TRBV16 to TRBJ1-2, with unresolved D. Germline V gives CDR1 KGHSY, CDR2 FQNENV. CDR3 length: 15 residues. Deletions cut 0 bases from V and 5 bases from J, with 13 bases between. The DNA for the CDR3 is TGTGCCAGCAGCCAATCCGGTGAAACAGTTTATGGCTACACCTTC. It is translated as CASSQSGETVYGYTF.

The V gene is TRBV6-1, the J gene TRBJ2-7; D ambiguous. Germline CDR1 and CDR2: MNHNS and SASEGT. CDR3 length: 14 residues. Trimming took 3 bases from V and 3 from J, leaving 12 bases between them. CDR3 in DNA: TGTGCCAGCAGTGATTCTAGGGTCCACTACGAGCAGTACGTC. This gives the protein CASSDSRVHYEQYV.

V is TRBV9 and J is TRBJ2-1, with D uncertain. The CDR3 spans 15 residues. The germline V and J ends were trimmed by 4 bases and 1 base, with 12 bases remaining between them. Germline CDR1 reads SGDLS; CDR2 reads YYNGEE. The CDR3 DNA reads TGTGCCAGCAGCCCCCGGGTGGAATCCTACAATGAGCAGTTCTTC. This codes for CASSPRVESYNEQFF.